A single sample gave rise to the 13 T cell receptor beta chains below, sequenced in a study of blood T cell repertoires in COVID-19. Assay used: immunoSEQ multiplex PCR; TCRdb lists only in-frame clones, some missing. The sample carries some 200,000 clones, more than 75% recorded once. The sequenced sample consisted of peripheral blood. The receptor set was obtained from a woman aged 18-29 years who had recovered from COVID-19.

This chain uses TRBV7-6 with TRBJ2-1; D not certain. Germline assignment: CDR1 SGHVS and CDR2 FNYEAQ. CDR3 length equals 11 residues. Between the trimmed V and J ends, which lost 6 bases and 10 bases, there was a span of 10 bases. The CDR3 DNA reads as TGTGCCAGCAGTCCGTCGGTGGAGCAGTTCTTC. Protein sequence: CASSPSVEQFF. Based on the CDR3 plus reference TRBV7-6 and TRBJ2-1, the full variable domain is GAGVSQSPRYKVTKRGQDVALRCDPISGHVSLYWYRQALGQGPEFLTYFNYEAQQDKSGLPNDRFSAERPEGSISTLTIQRTEQRDSAMYRCASSPSVEQFFGPGTRLTVL.

The genes are TRBV5-1 and TRBJ2-2; 7 bases are a match to TRBD2. Trimming took 4 bases from V and 1 from J; bases not matched to a gene: 7. The CDR3 extends over 16 amino acids. Germline values: CDR1 SGHRS, CDR2 YFSETQ. CDR3 sequence reads: CASSGGLTKNTGELFF. In nucleotides, the CDR3 is TGCGCCAGCAGCGGGGGACTAACTAAGAACACCGGGGAGCTGTTTTTT.

The V call is TRBV11-2, the J call TRBJ2-1; D is unresolved. Germline V lookup: CDR1 SGHAT, CDR2 FQNNGV. CDR3 length: 14 residues. Trimming removed 1 base from V and 5 bases from J, with 9 bases in between. The CDR3 nucleotides read TGTGCCAGCAGCTTAGCCCTGCTAGACAATGAGCAGTTCTTC. It yields the protein CASSLALLDNEQFF.

This clone was seen once. J is TRBJ2-1 and V is TRBV24-1, with 7 nucleotides matching TRBD2. Germline V gene sequence: CDR1 KGHDR, CDR2 SFDVKD. The CDR3 is made up of 15 amino acids. V was pared by 1 base and J by 6 bases, with 5 bases of the junction left unmatched. This chain's CDR3 is CATSDFGGTVNEQFF. CDR3 DNA: TGTGCCACCAGTGATTTCGGGGGGACGGTCAATGAGCAGTTCTTC.

The chain couples TRBV6-5 to TRBJ2-3, with 8 bases that match TRBD2. V dropped 3 bases and J dropped 3; count of bases not matched to a gene: 5. The CDR3 is 15 amino acids. Germline V gene data show CDR1 as MNHEY and CDR2 as SVGAGI. The CDR3 reads CASSYGTRGTDTQYF. The CDR3 DNA reads as TGTGCCAGCAGTTATGGGACTAGAGGGACAGATACGCAGTATTTT.

This chain uses TRBV2 with TRBJ2-5; the D gene is possibly TRBD1 (6 bases). With 8 bases removed from V and 5 bases from J, the gap between germline ends came to 12 bases. The CDR3 loop spans 12 amino acids. CDR1 and CDR2 from the germline V gene are SNHLY and FYNNEI. For the CDR3, the DNA is TGTGCCAGCCACAGGGTGGGGGAGACCCAGTACTTC. It encodes CASHRVGETQYF.

The rearrangement links TRBV12-3 or TRBV12-4 to TRBJ2-1, with TRBD2 matching 11 bases. This CDR3 has 12 amino acids. Trimming at V came to 8 bases and at J to 12 bases, leaving 6 bases not matched to a gene. CDR3 sequence reads: CASHTSGGSQFF. As DNA, the CDR3 is TGTGCCAGCCATACTAGCGGGGGATCGCAGTTCTTC.

CDR3 nucleotide sequence: TGTGCCAGTAGTATTTCAGGGGACTATGGCTACACCTTC. It specifies CASSISGDYGYTF. The chain combines TRBV19 with TRBJ1-2; possible D gene TRBD1, 6 bases. The CDR3 loop spans 13 amino acids. Trimming shortened V by 3 bases and J by 3 bases, and 8 bases separated the two germline ends. Germline assignment: CDR1 LNHDA and CDR2 SQIVND (reference sequence).

V gene TRBV4-1 combines with J gene TRBJ2-1, with D uncertain. V lost 1 base and J lost 6, with 10 bases in between. Germline CDR1 reads MGHRA; CDR2 reads YSYEKL. The CDR3 is 14 residues long. This chain's CDR3 is CASSQAAASNEQFF. For the CDR3, the DNA is TGCGCCAGCAGCCAAGCCGCCGCTAGCAATGAGCAGTTCTTC.

CDR3 in amino acids: CASRDLRNYGYTF. The CDR3 DNA sequence: TGTGCCAGTAGGGACTTAAGAAACTATGGCTACACCTTC. V and J are TRBV19 and TRBJ1-2; D remains unclear. The CDR3 spans 13 residues. The V gene lost 6 bases and the J gene lost 2 bases, with 10 bases spanning the gap. CDR1 and CDR2 from the germline V gene are LNHDA and SQIVND (reference sequence).

The rearrangement links TRBV7-9 to TRBJ2-7; 9 nucleotides match TRBD2. The CDR3 sequence is 17 residues long. Trimming removed 5 bases from V and 0 bases from J; junction bases left unmatched: 11. Germline V gene lookup returns CDR1 SEHNR and CDR2 FQNEAQ (reference sequence). The CDR3 DNA is TGTGCCAGCAGCCAATGGATAGCGGGGGCGAACTCCTACGAGCAGTACTTC. Protein: CASSQWIAGANSYEQYF.

V gene TRBV7-8 combines with J gene TRBJ1-2; 8 nucleotides line up with TRBD1. Per the germline V gene, CDR1 is SGHVS and CDR2 is FQNEAQ. V shed 2 bases, J shed 3 bases, and the junction held 5 bases outside the gene matches. The CDR3 runs to 15 residues. DNA of the CDR3: TGTGCCAGCAGCTTAAGACAGGGGTTGGACTATGGCTACACCTTC. It translates to CASSLRQGLDYGYTF.

The V gene is TRBV7-2, the J gene TRBJ2-1, with TRBD1 identical over 7 bases. Germline trimming cut 5 bases from V and 8 bases from J; bases unmatched to any gene: 6. The CDR3 sequence is 13 residues long. Per germline, CDR1 SGHTA and CDR2 FQGNSA. In DNA form, the CDR3 reads TGTGCCAGCAGCCGACAGGGTCAGGATGAGCAGTTCTTC. It translates to CASSRQGQDEQFF. Drawing the rest from reference TRBV7-2 and TRBJ2-1, the complete variable domain is GAGVSQSPSNKVTEKGKDVELRCDPISGHTALYWYRQSLGQGLEFLIYFQGNSAPDKSGLPSDRFSAERTGGSVSTLTIQRTQQEDSAVYLCASSRQGQDEQFFGPGTRLTVL.